This TCR beta chain was recorded in a study of cytomegalovirus exposure and HLA in healthy donors. The PCR ran on 60 Vbeta and 13 Jbeta primers. The data were produced by immunoSEQ multiplex PCR, yet TCRdb's version contains in-frame clones alone and is incomplete. The sample contains 75,000 to 100,000 clones, about four fifths of which appear only once. In its sample, this clone was seen once. This CDR3 contains 14 residues. With 3 bases clipped from V and 4 bases from J, the junction kept 2 bases outside the gene matches. The germline CDR1 and CDR2 sequences are SGHDT and YYEEEE. This sequence joins TRBV5-6 and TRBJ1-2; TRBD1 agrees at 11 bases. Sequencing used PBMCs. The sequence derives from a man aged 18 to 30 in good health and CMV-seropositive. The CDR3 here is CASSSGQGGYGYTF. CDR3 nucleotides: TGTGCCAGCAGCTCGGGACAGGGGGGCTATGGCTACACCTTC.